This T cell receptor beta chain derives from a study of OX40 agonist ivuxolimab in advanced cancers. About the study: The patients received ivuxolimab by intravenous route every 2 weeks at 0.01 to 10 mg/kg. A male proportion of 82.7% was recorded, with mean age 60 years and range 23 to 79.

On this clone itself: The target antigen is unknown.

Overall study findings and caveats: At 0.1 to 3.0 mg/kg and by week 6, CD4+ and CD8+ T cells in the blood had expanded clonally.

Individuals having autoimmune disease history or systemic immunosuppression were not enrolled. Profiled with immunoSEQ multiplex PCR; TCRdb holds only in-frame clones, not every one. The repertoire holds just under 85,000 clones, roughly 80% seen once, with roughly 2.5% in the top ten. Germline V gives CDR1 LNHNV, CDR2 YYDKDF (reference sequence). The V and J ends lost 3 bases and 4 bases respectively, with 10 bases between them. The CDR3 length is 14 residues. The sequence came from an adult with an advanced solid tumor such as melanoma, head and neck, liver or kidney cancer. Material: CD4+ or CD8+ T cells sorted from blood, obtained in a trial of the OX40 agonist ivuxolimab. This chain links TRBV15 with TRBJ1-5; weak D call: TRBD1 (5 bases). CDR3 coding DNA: TGTGCCACCAGCAGGAGGACACAGAATCAGCCCCAGCATTTT. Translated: CATSRRTQNQPQHF.